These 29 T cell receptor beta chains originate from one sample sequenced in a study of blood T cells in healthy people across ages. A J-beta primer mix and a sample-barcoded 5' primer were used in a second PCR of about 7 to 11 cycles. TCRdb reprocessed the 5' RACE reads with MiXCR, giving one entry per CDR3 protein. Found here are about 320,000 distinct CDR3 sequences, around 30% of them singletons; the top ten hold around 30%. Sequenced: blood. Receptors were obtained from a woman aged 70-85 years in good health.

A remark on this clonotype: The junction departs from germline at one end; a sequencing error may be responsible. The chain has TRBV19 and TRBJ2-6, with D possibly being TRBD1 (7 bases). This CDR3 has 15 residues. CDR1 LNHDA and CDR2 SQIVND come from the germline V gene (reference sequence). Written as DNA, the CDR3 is TGTGCCAGTAGGACAGGGCATGGAGGGGCCAACGTCCCGACTTTC. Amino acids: CASRTGHGGANVPTF.

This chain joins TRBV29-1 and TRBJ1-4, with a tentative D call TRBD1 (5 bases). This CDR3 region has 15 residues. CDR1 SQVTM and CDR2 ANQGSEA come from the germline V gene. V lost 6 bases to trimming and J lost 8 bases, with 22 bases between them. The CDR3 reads CSVIKEGRAGEKLFF. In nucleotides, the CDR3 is TGCAGCGTCATAAAAGAGGGGAGGGCTGGAGAAAAACTGTTTTTT.

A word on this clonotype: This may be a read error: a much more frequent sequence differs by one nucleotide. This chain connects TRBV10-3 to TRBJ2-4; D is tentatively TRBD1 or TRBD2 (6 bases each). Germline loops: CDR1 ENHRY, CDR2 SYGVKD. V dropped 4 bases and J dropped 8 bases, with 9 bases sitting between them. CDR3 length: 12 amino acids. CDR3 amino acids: CAISGRGDIQYF. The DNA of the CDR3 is TGTGCCATCAGTGGTAGGGGGGACATTCAGTACTTC.

DNA for the CDR3: TGTGCCAGCAGCTTAGCTGTAGTATCAACCAAAAACATTCAGTACTTC. This sequence encodes CASSLAVVSTKNIQYF. The chain recombines TRBV7-9 with TRBJ2-4, with no clear D. CDR1 and CDR2 from the germline V gene are SEHNR and FQNEAQ (reference sequence). Trimming removed 0 bases at V and 2 bases at J, with 11 bases between. The CDR3 spans 16 residues.

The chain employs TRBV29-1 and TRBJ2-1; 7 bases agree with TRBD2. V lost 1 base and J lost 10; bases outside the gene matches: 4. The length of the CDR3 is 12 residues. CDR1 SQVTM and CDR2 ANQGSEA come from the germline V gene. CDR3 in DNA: TGCAGCGTTGAAGTATACGGGAGGGAGCAGTTCTTC. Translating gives CSVEVYGREQFF.

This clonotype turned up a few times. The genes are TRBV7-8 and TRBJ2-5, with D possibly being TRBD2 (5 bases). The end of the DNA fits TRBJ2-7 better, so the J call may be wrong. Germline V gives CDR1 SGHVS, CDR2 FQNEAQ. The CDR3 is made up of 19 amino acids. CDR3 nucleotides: TGTGCCAGCAGCTTAGTATCCGGAGGTTCACATCCAGAGAGCTACGAGCAGTACTTC. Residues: CASSLVSGGSHPESYEQYF.

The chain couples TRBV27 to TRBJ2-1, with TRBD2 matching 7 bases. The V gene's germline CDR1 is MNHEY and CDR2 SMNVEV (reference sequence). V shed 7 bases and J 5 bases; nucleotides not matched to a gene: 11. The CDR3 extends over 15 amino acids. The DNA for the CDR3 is TGTGCCAGCATCGGAAGGCTAGCGGCTAACAATGAGCAGTTCTTC. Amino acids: CASIGRLAANNEQFF.

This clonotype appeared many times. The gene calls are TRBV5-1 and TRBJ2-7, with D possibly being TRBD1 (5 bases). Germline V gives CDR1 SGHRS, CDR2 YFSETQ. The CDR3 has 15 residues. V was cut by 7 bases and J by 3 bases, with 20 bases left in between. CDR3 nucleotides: TGCGCCAGCGGGAAGATGTCAGGGCCCTACTACGAGCAGTACTTC. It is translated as CASGKMSGPYYEQYF.

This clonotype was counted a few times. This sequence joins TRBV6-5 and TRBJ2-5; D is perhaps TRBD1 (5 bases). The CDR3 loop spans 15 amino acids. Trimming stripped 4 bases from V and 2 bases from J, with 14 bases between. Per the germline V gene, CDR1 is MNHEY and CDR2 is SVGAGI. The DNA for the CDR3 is TGTGCCAGCAGTTTCCTTAGGGGCGCGCAAGAGACCCAGTACTTC. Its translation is CASSFLRGAQETQYF.

CDR3 in amino acids: CASSGSLGFTDTQYF. CDR3 DNA: TGTGCCAGCAGCGGGTCACTAGGCTTCACAGATACGCAGTATTTT. The chain has TRBV9 and TRBJ2-3; D is perhaps TRBD2 (5 bases). The CDR3 loop spans 15 amino acids. CDR1 and CDR2 from the germline V gene are SGDLS and YYNGEE. V lost 3 bases and J lost 2, with 13 bases in between. Full variable domain (remainder filled in from reference TRBV9 and TRBJ2-3): DSGVTQTPKHLITATGQRVTLRCSPRSGDLSVYWYQQSLDQGLQFLIQYYNGEERAKGNILERFSAQQFPDLHSELNLSSLELGDSALYFCASSGSLGFTDTQYFGPGTRLTVL.

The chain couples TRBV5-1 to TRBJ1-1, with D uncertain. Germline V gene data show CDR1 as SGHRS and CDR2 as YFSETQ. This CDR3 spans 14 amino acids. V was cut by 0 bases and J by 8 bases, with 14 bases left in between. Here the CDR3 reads CASSLAEGRREAFF. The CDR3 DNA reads TGCGCCAGCAGCTTGGCCGAAGGACGACGAGAAGCTTTCTTT.

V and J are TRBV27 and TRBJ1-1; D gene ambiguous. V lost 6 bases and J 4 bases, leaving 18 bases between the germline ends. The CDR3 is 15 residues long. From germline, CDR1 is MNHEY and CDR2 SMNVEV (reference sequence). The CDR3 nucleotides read TGTGCCAGCAGCCCGGGTGGGGTTAGTGGCACTGAAGCTTTCTTT. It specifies CASSPGGVSGTEAFF.

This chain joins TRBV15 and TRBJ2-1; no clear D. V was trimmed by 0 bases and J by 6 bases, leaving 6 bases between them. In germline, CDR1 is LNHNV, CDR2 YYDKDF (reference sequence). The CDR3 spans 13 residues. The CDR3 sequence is CATSRDLPNEQFF. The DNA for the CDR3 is TGTGCCACCAGCAGAGATCTCCCCAATGAGCAGTTCTTC.

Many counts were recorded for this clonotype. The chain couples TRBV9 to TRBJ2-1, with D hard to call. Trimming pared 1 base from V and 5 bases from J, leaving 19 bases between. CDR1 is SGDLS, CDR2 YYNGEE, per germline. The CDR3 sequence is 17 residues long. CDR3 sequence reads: CASSVHLDGSSDNEQFF. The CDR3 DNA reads TGTGCCAGCAGCGTACATCTCGACGGCTCTTCGGACAATGAGCAGTTCTTC.

The CDR3 region has the DNA TGCAGTGCTACAACAGGGATCGGCAATCAGCCCCAGCATTTT. Translating gives CSATTGIGNQPQHF. The rearrangement links TRBV20-1 to TRBJ1-5; D perhaps matches TRBD1 (6 bases). V was clipped by 4 bases and J by 2 bases, with 12 bases between them. CDR1 is DFQATT, CDR2 SNEGSKA, per germline (reference sequence). The CDR3 runs to 14 residues.

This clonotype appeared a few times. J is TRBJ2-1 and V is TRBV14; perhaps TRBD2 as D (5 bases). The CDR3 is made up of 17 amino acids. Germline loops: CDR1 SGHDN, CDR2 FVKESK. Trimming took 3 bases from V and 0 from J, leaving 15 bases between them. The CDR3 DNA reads TGTGCCAGCAGCCATTTGATTAGTACTAGCTCCTACAATGAGCAGTTCTTC. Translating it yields CASSHLISTSSYNEQFF.

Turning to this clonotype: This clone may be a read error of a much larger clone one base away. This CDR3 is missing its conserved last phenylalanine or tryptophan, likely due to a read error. The CDR3 sequence is CATSAGTGGITEAFL. The CDR3 nucleotides read TGTGCCACCAGCGCTGGTACAGGGGGCATTACTGAAGCTTTCCTT. The chain carries TRBV15 and TRBJ1-1; 9 bases are a match to TRBD1. V shed 5 bases and J 5 bases; nucleotides not matched to a gene: 9. Looked up from germline, CDR1 is LNHNV and CDR2 is YYDKDF (reference sequence). The CDR3 is 15 amino acids.

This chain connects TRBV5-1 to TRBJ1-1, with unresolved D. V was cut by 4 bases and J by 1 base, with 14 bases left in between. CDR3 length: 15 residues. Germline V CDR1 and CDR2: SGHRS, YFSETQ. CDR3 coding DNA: TGCGCCAGCAGCCTCCTGGTGGCGGGGAACACTGAAGCTTTCTTT. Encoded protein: CASSLLVAGNTEAFF.

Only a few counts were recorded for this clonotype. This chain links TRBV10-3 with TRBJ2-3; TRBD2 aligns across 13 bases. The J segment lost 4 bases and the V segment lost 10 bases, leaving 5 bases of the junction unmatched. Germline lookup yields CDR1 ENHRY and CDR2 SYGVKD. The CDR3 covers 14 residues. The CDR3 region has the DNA TGTGCCACAGGACTAGCGGGAGCGGCAGATACGCAGTATTTT. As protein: CATGLAGAADTQYF.

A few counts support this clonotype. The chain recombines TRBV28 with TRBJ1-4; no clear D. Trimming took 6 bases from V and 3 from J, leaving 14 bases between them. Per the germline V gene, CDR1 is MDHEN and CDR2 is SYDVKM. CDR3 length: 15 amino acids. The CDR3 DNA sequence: TGTGCCAGCAGGATGGAGACAAACGCTAATGAAAAACTGTTTTTT. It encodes CASRMETNANEKLFF.

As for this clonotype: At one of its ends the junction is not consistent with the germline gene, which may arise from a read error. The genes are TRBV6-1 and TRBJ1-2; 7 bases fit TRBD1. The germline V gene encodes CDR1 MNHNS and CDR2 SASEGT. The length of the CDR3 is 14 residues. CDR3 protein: CASREGGHPYGYTF. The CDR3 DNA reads TGTGCCAGCAGGGAAGGGGGCCACCCCTATGGCTACACCTTC.

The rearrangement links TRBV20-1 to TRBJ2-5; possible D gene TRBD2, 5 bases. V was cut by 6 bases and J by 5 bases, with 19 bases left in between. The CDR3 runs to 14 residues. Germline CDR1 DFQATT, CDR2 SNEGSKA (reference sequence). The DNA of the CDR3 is TGCAGTGCCCCTATTCGAGGGATGCCGGAGACCCAGTACTTC. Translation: CSAPIRGMPETQYF.

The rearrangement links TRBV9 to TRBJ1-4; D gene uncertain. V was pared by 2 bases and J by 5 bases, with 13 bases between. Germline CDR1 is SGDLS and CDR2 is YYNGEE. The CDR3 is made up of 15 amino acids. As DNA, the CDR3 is TGTGCCAGCAGCGTCTCGGACCGAATCAATGAAAAACTGTTTTTT. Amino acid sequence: CASSVSDRINEKLFF.

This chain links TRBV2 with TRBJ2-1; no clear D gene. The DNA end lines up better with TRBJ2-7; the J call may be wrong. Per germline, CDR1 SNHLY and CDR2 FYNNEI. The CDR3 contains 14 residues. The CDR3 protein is CASSEIADLGEQYF. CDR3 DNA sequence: TGTGCCAGCAGTGAAATTGCTGACCTTGGTGAGCAGTACTTC.

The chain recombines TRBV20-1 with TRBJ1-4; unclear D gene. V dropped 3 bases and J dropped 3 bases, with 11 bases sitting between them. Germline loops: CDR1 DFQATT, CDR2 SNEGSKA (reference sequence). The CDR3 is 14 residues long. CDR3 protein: CSASRAAANEKLFF. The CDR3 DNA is TGCAGTGCTAGCCGCGCAGCAGCTAATGAAAAACTGTTTTTT.

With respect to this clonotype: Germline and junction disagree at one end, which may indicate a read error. This chain's CDR3 is CAGSQSASVGVEDTQYF. The CDR3 nucleotides read TGTGCCGGCAGCCAATCTGCCTCTGTAGGTGTCGAAGATACGCAGTATTTT. This chain links TRBV3-1 with TRBJ2-3; D remains ambiguous. CDR3 length equals 17 residues. Germline CDR1 and CDR2: LGHDT and YNNKEL (reference sequence).

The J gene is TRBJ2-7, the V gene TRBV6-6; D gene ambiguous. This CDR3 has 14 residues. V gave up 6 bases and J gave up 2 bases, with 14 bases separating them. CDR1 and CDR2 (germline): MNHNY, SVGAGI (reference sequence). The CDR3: CASRPSNPPYEQYF. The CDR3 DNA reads TGTGCCAGCAGGCCAAGCAACCCCCCCTACGAGCAGTACTTC.

The DNA of the CDR3 is TGTGCCAGCAGCGTTCCAGGGAGCTACACTGAAGCTTTCTTT. This codes for CASSVPGSYTEAFF. V gene TRBV5-6 combines with J gene TRBJ1-1; TRBD1 might be the D (5 bases). From germline, CDR1 is SGHDT and CDR2 YYEEEE. CDR3 length equals 14 residues. Trimming removed 4 bases at V and 3 bases at J, with 13 bases between.

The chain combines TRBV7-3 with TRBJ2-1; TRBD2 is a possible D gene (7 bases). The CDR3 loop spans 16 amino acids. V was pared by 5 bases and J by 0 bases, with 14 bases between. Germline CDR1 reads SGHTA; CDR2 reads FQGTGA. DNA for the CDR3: TGTGCCAGCAGCGAGAGGGGGGGGTACTCCTACAATGAGCAGTTCTTC. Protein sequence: CASSERGGYSYNEQFF.